This is a list of T cell receptor beta chains from one sample in a study of CXCR3-negative and CXCR3-positive naive CD8 T cells. TCRdb reworked the 5' RACE reads into one entry per CDR3 protein, no DNA. The sample's table shows roughly 24,000 distinct CDR3 sequences. Sequences were obtained from naive CXCR3- CD8+ T cells from blood. The receptor source for this set is a human donor in good health. Some clones in this sample may be carry-over from other donors' samples. CDR3s include the opening cysteine and the closing phenylalanine or tryptophan.

v_call: TRBV28; cdr3_length: 15; j_call: TRBJ1-2; cdr3_aa: CATQMGQAINYGYTF
v_call: TRBV3-1; cdr3_length: 12; j_call: TRBJ2-1; cdr3_aa: CASSQDGREQFF
v_call: TRBV7-9; cdr3_length: 11; j_call: TRBJ1-1; cdr3_aa: CASSPHSEAFF
v_call: TRBV4-3; cdr3_length: 17; j_call: TRBJ2-3; cdr3_aa: CASSQDRSGFITDTQYF
v_call: TRBV7-3; cdr3_length: 12; j_call: TRBJ2-2; cdr3_aa: CARSGATGELFF
v_call: TRBV5-8; cdr3_length: 12; j_call: TRBJ1-1; cdr3_aa: CASTVKRAEAFF
v_call: TRBV12-3/TRBV12-4; cdr3_length: 17; j_call: TRBJ1-2; cdr3_aa: CASSPLLHGQGWYGYTF
v_call: TRBV20-1; cdr3_length: 14; j_call: TRBJ1-1; cdr3_aa: CSARDRPMNTEAFF
v_call: TRBV7-3; cdr3_length: 12; j_call: TRBJ2-7; cdr3_aa: CASSSGTGEQYF
v_call: TRBV5-5; cdr3_length: 12; j_call: TRBJ1-1; cdr3_aa: CASSSSNTEAFF
v_call: TRBV7-9; cdr3_length: 19; j_call: TRBJ1-4; cdr3_aa: CASSLSLWGRQATNEKLFF